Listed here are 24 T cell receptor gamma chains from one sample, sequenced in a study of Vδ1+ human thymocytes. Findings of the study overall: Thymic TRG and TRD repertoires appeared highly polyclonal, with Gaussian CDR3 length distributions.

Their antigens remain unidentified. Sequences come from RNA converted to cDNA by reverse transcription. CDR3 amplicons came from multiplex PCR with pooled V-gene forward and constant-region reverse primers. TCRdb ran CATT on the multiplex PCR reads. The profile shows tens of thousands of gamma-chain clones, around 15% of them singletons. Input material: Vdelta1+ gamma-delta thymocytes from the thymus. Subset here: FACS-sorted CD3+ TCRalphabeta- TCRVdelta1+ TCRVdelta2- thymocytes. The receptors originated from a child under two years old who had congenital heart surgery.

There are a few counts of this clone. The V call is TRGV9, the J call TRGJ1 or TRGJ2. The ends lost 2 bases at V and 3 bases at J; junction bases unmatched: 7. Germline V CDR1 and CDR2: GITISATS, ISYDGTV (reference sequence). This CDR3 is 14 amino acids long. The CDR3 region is CALWEGPLYYKKLF. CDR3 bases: TGTGCCTTGTGGGAGGGGCCCCTTTATTATAAGAAACTCTTT.

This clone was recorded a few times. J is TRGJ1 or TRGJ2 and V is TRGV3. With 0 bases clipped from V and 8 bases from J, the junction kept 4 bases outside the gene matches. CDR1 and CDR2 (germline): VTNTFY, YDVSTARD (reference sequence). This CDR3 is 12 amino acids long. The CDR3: CATWDRLHKKLF. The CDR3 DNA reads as TGTGCCACCTGGGACAGGCTTCATAAGAAACTCTTT.

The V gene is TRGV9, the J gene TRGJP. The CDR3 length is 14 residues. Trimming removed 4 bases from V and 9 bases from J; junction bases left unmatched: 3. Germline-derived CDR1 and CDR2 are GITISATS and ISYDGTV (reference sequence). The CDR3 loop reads CALWDVLGKKIKVF. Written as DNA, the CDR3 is TGTGCCTTGTGGGATGTGTTGGGCAAAAAAATCAAGGTATTT.

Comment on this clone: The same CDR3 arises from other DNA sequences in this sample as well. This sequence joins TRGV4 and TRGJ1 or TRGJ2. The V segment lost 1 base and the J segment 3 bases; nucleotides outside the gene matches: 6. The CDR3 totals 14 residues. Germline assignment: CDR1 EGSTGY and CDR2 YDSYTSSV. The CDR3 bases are TGTGCCACCTGGGATGGTTTGAGTTATTATAAGAAACTCTTT. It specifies CATWDGLSYYKKLF.

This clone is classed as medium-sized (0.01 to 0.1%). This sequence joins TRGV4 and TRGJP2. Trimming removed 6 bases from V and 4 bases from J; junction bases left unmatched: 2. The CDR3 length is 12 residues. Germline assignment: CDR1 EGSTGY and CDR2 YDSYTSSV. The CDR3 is CATWNSDWIKTF. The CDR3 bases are TGTGCCACCTGGAATAGTGATTGGATCAAGACGTTT.

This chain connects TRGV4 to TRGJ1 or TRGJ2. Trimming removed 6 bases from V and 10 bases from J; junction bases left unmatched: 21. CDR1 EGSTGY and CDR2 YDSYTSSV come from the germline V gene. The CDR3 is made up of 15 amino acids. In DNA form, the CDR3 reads TGTGCCACCTGGAATTATGTGGGCCACCGGTCAAAGAAACTCTTT. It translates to CATWNYVGHRSKKLF.

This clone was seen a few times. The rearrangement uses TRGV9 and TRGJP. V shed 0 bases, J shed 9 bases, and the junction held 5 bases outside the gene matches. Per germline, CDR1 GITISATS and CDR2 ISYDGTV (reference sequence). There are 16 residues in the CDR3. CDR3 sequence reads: CALWEVPTLGKKIKVF. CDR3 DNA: TGTGCCTTGTGGGAGGTGCCGACGTTGGGCAAAAAAATCAAGGTATTT.

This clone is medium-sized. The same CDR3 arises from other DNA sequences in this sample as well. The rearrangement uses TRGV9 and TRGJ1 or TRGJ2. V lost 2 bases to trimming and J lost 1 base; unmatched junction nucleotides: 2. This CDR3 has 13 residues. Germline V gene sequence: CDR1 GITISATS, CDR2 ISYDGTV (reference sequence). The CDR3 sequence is CALWEANYYKKLF. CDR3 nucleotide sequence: TGTGCCTTGTGGGAGGCTAATTATTATAAGAAACTCTTT.

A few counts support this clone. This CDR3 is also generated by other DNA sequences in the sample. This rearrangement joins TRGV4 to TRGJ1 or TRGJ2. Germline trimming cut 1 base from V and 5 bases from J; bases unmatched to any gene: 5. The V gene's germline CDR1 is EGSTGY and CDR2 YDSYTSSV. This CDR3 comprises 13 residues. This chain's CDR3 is CATWDGFNYKKLF. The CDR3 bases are TGTGCCACCTGGGATGGATTTAATTATAAGAAACTCTTT.

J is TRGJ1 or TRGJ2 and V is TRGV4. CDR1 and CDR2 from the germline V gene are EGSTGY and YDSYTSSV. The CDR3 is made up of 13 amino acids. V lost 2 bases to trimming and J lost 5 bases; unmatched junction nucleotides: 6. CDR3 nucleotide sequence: TGTGCCACCTGGGATGAGGGGAATTATAAGAAACTCTTT. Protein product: CATWDEGNYKKLF.

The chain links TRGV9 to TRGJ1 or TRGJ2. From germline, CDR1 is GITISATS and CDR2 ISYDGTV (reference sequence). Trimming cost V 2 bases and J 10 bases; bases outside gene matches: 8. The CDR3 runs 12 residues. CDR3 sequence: CALWEEPEKKLF. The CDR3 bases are TGTGCCTTGTGGGAGGAGCCGGAGAAGAAACTCTTT.

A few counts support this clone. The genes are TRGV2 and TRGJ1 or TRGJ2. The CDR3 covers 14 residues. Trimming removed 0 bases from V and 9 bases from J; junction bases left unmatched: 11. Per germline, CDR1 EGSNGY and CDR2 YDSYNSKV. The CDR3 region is CATWDGPRNPKKLF. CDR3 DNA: TGTGCCACCTGGGACGGGCCCCGTAACCCTAAGAAACTCTTT.

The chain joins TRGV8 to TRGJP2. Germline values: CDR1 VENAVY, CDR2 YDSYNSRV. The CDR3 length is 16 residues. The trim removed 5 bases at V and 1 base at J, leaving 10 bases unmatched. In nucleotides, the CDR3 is TGTGCCACCTGGGGACACGACCCTAGTAGTGATTGGATCAAGACGTTT. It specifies CATWGHDPSSDWIKTF.

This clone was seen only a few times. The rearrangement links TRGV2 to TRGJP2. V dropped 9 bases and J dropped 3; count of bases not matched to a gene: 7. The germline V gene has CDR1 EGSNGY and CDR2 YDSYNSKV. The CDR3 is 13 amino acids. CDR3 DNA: TGTGCCACCCCTATAGGTAGTGATTGGATCAAGACGTTT. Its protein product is CATPIGSDWIKTF.

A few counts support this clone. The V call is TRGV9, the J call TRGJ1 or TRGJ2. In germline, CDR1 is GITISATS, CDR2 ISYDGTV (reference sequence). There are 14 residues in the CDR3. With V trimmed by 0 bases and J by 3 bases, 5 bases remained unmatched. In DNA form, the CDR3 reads TGTGCCTTGTGGGAGGTGCATCCTTATTATAAGAAACTCTTT. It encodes CALWEVHPYYKKLF.

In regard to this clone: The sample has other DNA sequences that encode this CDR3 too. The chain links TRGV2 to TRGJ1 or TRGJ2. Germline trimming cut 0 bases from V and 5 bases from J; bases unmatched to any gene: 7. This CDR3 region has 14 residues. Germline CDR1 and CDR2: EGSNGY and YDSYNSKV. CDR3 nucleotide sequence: TGTGCCACCTGGGACGGGCCGGGGCATTATAAGAAACTCTTT. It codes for CATWDGPGHYKKLF.

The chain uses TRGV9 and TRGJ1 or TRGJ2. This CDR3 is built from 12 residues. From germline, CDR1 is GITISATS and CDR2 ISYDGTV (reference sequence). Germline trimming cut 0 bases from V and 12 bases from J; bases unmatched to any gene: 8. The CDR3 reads CALWEVHWRKLF. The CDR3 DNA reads TGTGCCTTGTGGGAGGTGCATTGGAGGAAACTCTTT.

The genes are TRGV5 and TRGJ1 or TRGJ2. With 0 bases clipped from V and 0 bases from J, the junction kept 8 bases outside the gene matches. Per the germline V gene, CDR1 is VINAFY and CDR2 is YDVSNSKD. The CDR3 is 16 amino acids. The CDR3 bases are TGTGCCACCTGGGACAGGCCCCACCAGAATTATTATAAGAAACTCTTT. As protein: CATWDRPHQNYYKKLF.

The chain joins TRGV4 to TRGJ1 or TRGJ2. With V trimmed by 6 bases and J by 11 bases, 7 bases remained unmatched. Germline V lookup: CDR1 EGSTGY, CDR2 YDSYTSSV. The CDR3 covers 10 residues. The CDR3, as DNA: TGTGCCACCTGGAATCTTCAGAAACTCTTT. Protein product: CATWNLQKLF.

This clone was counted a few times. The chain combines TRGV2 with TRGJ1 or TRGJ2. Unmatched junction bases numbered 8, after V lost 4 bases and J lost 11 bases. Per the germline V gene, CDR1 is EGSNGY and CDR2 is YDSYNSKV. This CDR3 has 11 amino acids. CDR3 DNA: TGTGCCACCTGGGAGATGGGGGAGAAACTCTTT. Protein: CATWEMGEKLF.

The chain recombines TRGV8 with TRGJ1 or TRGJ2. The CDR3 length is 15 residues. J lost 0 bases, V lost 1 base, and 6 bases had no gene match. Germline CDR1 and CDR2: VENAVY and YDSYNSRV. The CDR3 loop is CATWDSPSNYYKKLF. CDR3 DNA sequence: TGTGCCACCTGGGATAGTCCCTCGAATTATTATAAGAAACTCTTT.

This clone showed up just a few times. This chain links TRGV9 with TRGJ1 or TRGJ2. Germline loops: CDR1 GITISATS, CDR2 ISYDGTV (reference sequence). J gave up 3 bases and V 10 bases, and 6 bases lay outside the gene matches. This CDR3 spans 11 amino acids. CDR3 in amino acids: CAFYRYYKKLF. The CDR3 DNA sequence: TGTGCCTTCTACCGTTATTATAAGAAACTCTTT.

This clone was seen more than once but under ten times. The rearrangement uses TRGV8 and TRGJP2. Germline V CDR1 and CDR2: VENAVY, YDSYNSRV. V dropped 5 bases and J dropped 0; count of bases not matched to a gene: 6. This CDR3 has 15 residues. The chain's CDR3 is CATWVKYSSDWIKTF. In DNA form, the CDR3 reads TGTGCCACCTGGGTCAAATATAGTAGTGATTGGATCAAGACGTTT.

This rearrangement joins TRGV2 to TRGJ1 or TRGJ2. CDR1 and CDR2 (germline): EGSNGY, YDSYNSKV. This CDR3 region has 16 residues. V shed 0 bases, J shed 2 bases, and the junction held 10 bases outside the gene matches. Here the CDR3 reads CATWDGPISHYYKKLF. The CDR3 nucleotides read TGTGCCACCTGGGACGGGCCAATCTCACATTATTATAAGAAACTCTTT.